This T cell receptor beta chain was observed in a study of breast tumors, draining lymph nodes, adjacent tissues. Findings and limits, study-wide: Compared with basal-like, luminal-like tumors shared significantly more repertoire with nontumor tissue. Tumor T cell lymph node origin was a supported hypothesis, not proven. Compared with lymph nodes, tumors were less diverse; compared with nontumor tissue, more.

TCRdb re-called the multiplex PCR reads with MiXCR, one entry per CDR3 protein. The sample shows hundreds of thousands of distinct CDR3 sequences, roughly 30% of them seen only once. Breast cancer patients provided tissue from their axillary draining lymph nodes. The CDR3 totals 14 residues. The V and J ends lost 4 bases and 4 bases, in that order; junction bases with no gene match: 3. Turning to this clonotype: Its antigen is not identified.

The source of this sequence is a female donor with breast cancer. Some clones in this sample may be carry-over from other donors' samples. V and J are TRBV12-3 or TRBV12-4 and TRBJ2-5; 10 bases fit TRBD1. The material sequenced was axillary lymph node tissue. CDR3 in DNA: TGTGCCAGCAGTTCTGGGACAGGGGTAGAGACCCAGTACTTC. This encodes CASSSGTGVETQYF.